This T cell receptor (beta chain) came from a study of CXCR3-negative and CXCR3-positive naive CD8 T cells. Findings of the study overall: TRB CDR3s were more hydrophobic in CXCR3-positive than in CXCR3-negative naive cells.

CDR3 length equals 14 residues. The germline CDR1 and CDR2 sequences are SGHDN and FVKESK. The TRB cDNA libraries were prepared by 5' RACE with UMI labels. TCRdb derives one entry per CDR3 protein from the 5' RACE reads, leaving out DNA. Its table lists roughly 130,000 distinct CDR3 sequences. Details on this clonotype: The antigen remains unidentified.

This chain joins TRBV14 and TRBJ2-7; no DNA is available, so the TRBD2 call from TCRdb remains unchecked. The sequencing input was naive CXCR3+ CD8+ T cells from blood. Subset given: CD45RO-CCR7+CD27+CD95- naive CD8+ T cells expressing CXCR3 (TNR3+). The sequence was obtained from a human donor in good health. Some clones in this sample may be carry-over from other donors' samples. The CDR3 reads CASSRTSISYEQYF.